A selection of T cell receptor beta chains follows, all from one sample in a study of shared T cell receptors in the human thymus. Clones were sequenced by immunoSEQ multiplex PCR, and TCRdb holds only the in-frame ones, with some missing. The sample lists some 700,000 clones, approximately 85% occurring once. These sequences were also reported in another study, on human thymus T cells.

The sequenced sample consisted of thymocytes. The receptors here all came from a girl under three years old with a congenital heart defect. CDR3s include the opening cysteine and the closing phenylalanine or tryptophan. A D gene is named only where the DNA matches it firmly. Size values are once, few and many counts, or a class for expanded clones, and some rows have none.

D gene | J gene | V gene | clone size | CDR3 protein | CDR3 DNA
TRBD1 | TRBJ1-2 | TRBV5-1 | NA | CASSLAGTGLNYGYTF | TGCGCCAGCAGCTTGGCCGGGACAGGTCTTAACTATGGCTACACCTTC
TRBD2 | TRBJ2-5 | TRBV5-4 | NA | CASSHKRTSGHQETQYF | TGTGCCAGCAGCCATAAACGGACTAGCGGACATCAAGAGACCCAGTACTTC
TRBD2 | TRBJ2-5 | TRBV7-2 | NA | CASSLLSLAGEETQYF | TGTGCCAGCAGCCTCCTCAGCCTAGCGGGGGAAGAGACCCAGTACTTC
NA | TRBJ2-1 | TRBV10-3 | NA | CATSGNEQFF | TGTGCCACCTCAGGGAATGAGCAGTTCTTC
TRBD1 | TRBJ1-6 | TRBV28 | NA | CASSSLSGTEINSPLHF | TGTGCCAGCAGTTCCCTCTCTGGGACAGAGATTAATTCACCCCTCCACTTT
NA | TRBJ1-1 | TRBV4-3 | few | CASSLTGRLRAFF | TGCGCCAGCAGCCTCACAGGGAGACTAAGGGCTTTCTTT
TRBD1 | TRBJ2-6 | TRBV2 | once | CASSTRGDRDVLTF | TGTGCCAGCAGTACCAGGGGGGACAGGGACGTCCTGACTTTC
NA | TRBJ2-1 | TRBV25-1 | NA | CASSEGGYLYNEQFF | TGTGCCAGCAGTGAAGGAGGGTACCTTTACAATGAGCAGTTCTTC
TRBD1 | TRBJ2-7 | TRBV5-1 | NA | CASSAFGQGKSSYEQYF | TGCGCCAGCAGCGCATTCGGACAGGGTAAATCCTCCTACGAGCAGTACTTC
NA | TRBJ1-2 | TRBV6-5 | NA | CASSYSARGGYTF | TGTGCCAGCAGTTACTCGGCCAGGGGTGGCTACACCTTC
NA | TRBJ1-4 | TRBV12-5 | NA | CASGPGGEWEKLFF | TGTGCTAGTGGTCCGGGGGGGGAATGGGAAAAACTGTTTTTT
TRBD1 | TRBJ2-1 | TRBV28 | once | CATTGQEVHDEQFF | TGTGCCACCACAGGACAGGAGGTTCACGATGAGCAGTTCTTC
TRBD1 | TRBJ1-6 | TRBV4-3 | NA | CASSQGRDRSWTYNSPLHF | TGCGCCAGCAGCCAAGGCCGGGACAGGTCTTGGACCTATAATTCACCCCTCCACTTT
NA | TRBJ2-6 | TRBV18 | few | CASSPFVDSPNSGANVLTF | TGTGCCAGCTCACCATTCGTGGACAGTCCTAACTCTGGGGCCAACGTCCTGACTTTC
TRBD1 | TRBJ1-5 | TRBV19 | NA | CASGAGRAGGAAGINQPQHF | TGTGCCAGTGGAGCCGGACGGGCAGGGGGCGCGGCGGGCATCAATCAGCCCCAGCATTTT
TRBD1 | TRBJ2-3 | TRBV4-1 | NA | CASSPGQGDDSSTDTQYF | TGCGCCAGCAGCCCCGGACAGGGGGACGACTCTAGCACAGATACGCAGTATTTT
TRBD1 | TRBJ2-7 | TRBV15 | NA | CATSRDPGQGDYEQYF | TGTGCCACCAGCAGAGATCCGGGCCAGGGGGACTACGAGCAGTACTTC
NA | TRBJ2-3 | TRBV5-1 | NA | CASSPESGVSHTDTQYF | TGCGCCAGCAGCCCCGAATCAGGGGTGTCACACACAGATACGCAGTATTTT
TRBD2 | TRBJ2-7 | TRBV27 | NA | CASSFSAGGLRFEQYF | TGTGCCAGCAGTTTCTCAGCGGGGGGACTGCGGTTCGAGCAGTACTTC
TRBD1 | TRBJ2-2 | TRBV6-4 | NA | CAEGAAGRVGELFF | TGTGCCGAGGGGGCGGCAGGGAGAGTCGGGGAGCTGTTTTTT
TRBD1 | TRBJ1-1 | TRBV28 | NA | CASSTYYVTQGRQGSDTEAFF | TGTGCCAGCAGTACCTACTACGTCACACAGGGGAGACAAGGTTCGGACACTGAAGCTTTCTTT
TRBD1 | TRBJ1-6 | TRBV7-2 | NA | CASSPGTGVKDSPLHF | TGTGCCAGCAGCCCAGGGACAGGGGTCAAGGATTCACCCCTCCACTTT
TRBD2 | TRBJ2-1 | TRBV9 | once | CASSPPTEGGGSSSYNEQFF | TGTGCCAGCAGCCCCCCTACTGAGGGCGGGGGGTCGAGCTCCTACAATGAGCAGTTCTTC
TRBD1 | TRBJ1-5 | TRBV20-1 | NA | CSAGQGAQHF | TGCAGTGCTGGACAGGGTGCCCAGCATTTT
TRBD2 | TRBJ2-3 | TRBV4-3 | NA | CASSQDRIEVAGITDTQYF | TGCGCCAGCAGCCAAGATCGGATAGAGGTAGCGGGGATCACAGATACGCAGTATTTT
NA | TRBJ2-7 | TRBV28 | NA | CASRRELNRSYEQYF | TGTGCCAGCAGGAGGGAACTTAATCGATCCTACGAGCAGTACTTC
NA | TRBJ2-4 | TRBV2 | NA | CASRGAPQGRSKNIQYF | TGTGCCAGCAGGGGGGCTCCCCAGGGCCGCTCCAAAAACATTCAGTACTTC
NA | TRBJ1-5 | TRBV9 | NA | CASSPRGDSNQPQHF | TGTGCCAGCAGCCCGCGGGGGGATAGCAATCAGCCCCAGCATTTT